These 5 T cell receptor beta chains were all obtained from the same sample, sequenced in a study of cytomegalovirus exposure and HLA in healthy donors. Primers included in the PCR were 60 Vbeta and 13 Jbeta primers. Clones were read by immunoSEQ multiplex PCR, and TCRdb kept only the in-frame ones, dropping some. The data show about 94,000 clones, about three fifths seen once. Sequenced sample: PBMCs. The receptors derive from a man aged 25-40 years in good health and CMV-seronegative.

V is TRBV19 and J is TRBJ2-7; no clear D. CDR1 LNHDA and CDR2 SQIVND come from the germline V gene (reference sequence). The CDR3 has 15 residues. With 2 bases removed from V and 2 bases from J, the gap between germline ends came to 13 bases. The CDR3 region has the DNA TGTGCCAGTAGTATAAGAGGCCGAGTAACCTACGAGCAGTACTTC. Translated: CASSIRGRVTYEQYF.

This clone has just a few counts. The chain combines TRBV19 with TRBJ2-2; 7 nucleotides align to TRBD1. Germline V gene data show CDR1 as LNHDA and CDR2 as SQIVND (reference sequence). This CDR3 region has 16 residues. V shed 7 bases and J 7 bases; nucleotides not matched to a gene: 15. CDR3 DNA sequence: TGTGCCAGTACCGCCACCGGGACAGCCCCACTCGGGGAGCTGTTTTTT. Its protein is CASTATGTAPLGELFF.

This chain connects TRBV5-6 to TRBJ2-2; 10 nucleotides agree with TRBD1. Germline V CDR1 and CDR2: SGHDT, YYEEEE. V shed 2 bases and J 5 bases; nucleotides not matched to a gene: 12. This CDR3 has 18 residues. The CDR3 here is CASSLPGQGSVVTGELFF. CDR3 DNA sequence: TGTGCCAGCAGCTTACCGGGACAGGGGAGTGTGGTGACCGGGGAGCTGTTTTTT.

The rearrangement links TRBV5-1 to TRBJ2-4; maybe TRBD2 (5 bases). Germline V lookup: CDR1 SGHRS, CDR2 YFSETQ. The CDR3 covers 13 residues. V lost 7 bases and J lost 6, with 14 bases in between. The DNA for the CDR3 is TGCGCCAGCTTTGGAGCGGAGTCAAACATTCAGTACTTC. This codes for CASFGAESNIQYF. The full variable domain, rest sourced from reference TRBV5-1 and TRBJ2-4, is KAGVTQTPRYLIKTRGQQVTLSCSPISGHRSVSWYQQTPGQGLQFLFEYFSETQRNKGNFPGRFSGRQFSNSRSEMNVSTLELGDSALYLCASFGAESNIQYFGAGTRLSVL.

The CDR3 bases are TGCAGCGTGACACAGGGGGAGGGTTCACCCCTCCACTTT. It translates to CSVTQGEGSPLHF. The gene calls are TRBV29-1 and TRBJ1-6; the match to TRBD1 covers 8 bases. Trimming took 6 bases from V and 9 from J; bases not matched to a gene: 7. CDR3 length: 13 amino acids. Germline CDR1 reads SQVTM; CDR2 reads ANQGSEA.